What follows are 18 T cell receptor beta chains derived from one specimen sequenced in a study of T cells after yellow fever vaccination. TCRdb called the 5' RACE reads again in MiXCR, with one record for every CDR3 protein. The profile shows 180,000 or so distinct CDR3 sequences, roughly 11% of them singletons. The sample here was CD8+ T cells sorted from PBMCs, taken 15 days after the yellow fever booster vaccination. Receptors originate from a man in his late teens or twenties who received the YFV17D yellow fever vaccine.

This clonotype has a handful of counts. The J gene is TRBJ2-5, the V gene TRBV7-2; 10 bases fit TRBD2. V shed 2 bases, J shed 5 bases, and the junction held 8 bases outside the gene matches. The V gene's germline CDR1 is SGHTA and CDR2 FQGNSA. The CDR3 loop spans 16 amino acids. The CDR3 spells CASSLIQRGGPETQYF. DNA of the CDR3: TGTGCCAGCAGCTTAATCCAGCGGGGGGGACCTGAGACCCAGTACTTC.

This clonotype has a count of ten or more. This chain uses TRBV3-1 with TRBJ2-1; 10 bases match TRBD2. The V and J ends lost 5 bases and 4 bases, in that order; junction bases with no gene match: 8. CDR1 is LGHDT, CDR2 YNNKEL, per germline (reference sequence). This CDR3 spans 16 amino acids. The CDR3 bases are TGTGCCAGCAGCTCAGGTAGCGGGGGGACTTACAATGAGCAGTTCTTC. It is translated as CASSSGSGGTYNEQFF.

The CDR3, as DNA: TGTGCCAGCAGTTACGCCGGGATCCCCCGGGAGCTGTTTTTT. This codes for CASSYAGIPRELFF. The V call is TRBV6-5, the J call TRBJ2-2; D may be TRBD2 (5 bases). This CDR3 comprises 14 residues. Trimming removed 2 bases at V and 9 bases at J, with 13 bases between. Germline V gene lookup returns CDR1 MNHEY and CDR2 SVGAGI.

This clonotype was detected only a few times. The chain has TRBV27 and TRBJ2-3, with TRBD2 as a possible D gene (6 bases). Germline CDR1 reads MNHEY; CDR2 reads SMNVEV (reference sequence). Trimming cost V 5 bases and J 6 bases, with 12 bases left between them. The CDR3 is 13 residues long. The CDR3 spells CASSTDAGDTQYF. The CDR3 nucleotides read TGTGCCAGCAGTACGGATGCGGGGGATACGCAGTATTTT.

This rearrangement joins TRBV7-8 to TRBJ2-3; D is possibly TRBD1 or TRBD2 (6 bases each). CDR1 and CDR2 from the germline V gene are SGHVS and FQNEAQ. Trimming removed 2 bases from V and 4 bases from J, with 13 bases in between. The CDR3 runs 15 residues. The CDR3 protein is CASSLFSGAPDTQYF. CDR3 DNA sequence: TGTGCCAGCAGCTTATTCTCGGGGGCCCCAGATACGCAGTATTTT.

This chain links TRBV4-3 with TRBJ2-3; weak D call: TRBD2 (5 bases). CDR1 and CDR2 from the germline V gene are LGHNA and YSLEER. V was trimmed by 4 bases and J by 6 bases, leaving 23 bases between them. The CDR3 extends over 17 amino acids. The CDR3 DNA is TGCGCCAGCAGCCGAGATGGGTCACTACATTCGGGGGATACGCAGTATTTT. Amino acid sequence: CASSRDGSLHSGDTQYF.

There are a few counts of this clonotype. The chain employs TRBV7-9 and TRBJ2-3; D is ambiguous. The germline CDR1 and CDR2 sequences are SEHNR and FQNEAQ (reference sequence). The CDR3 length is 15 residues. V lost 5 bases, J lost 2 bases, and 14 bases lay in between. The CDR3 here is CASSEGYGDTDTQYF. The CDR3 nucleotides are TGTGCCAGCAGCGAAGGCTATGGAGACACAGATACGCAGTATTTT.

CDR3 bases: TGTGCCACCAGTGATTTGGGCGGGGGAGGCGAGACCCAGTACTTC. Translated: CATSDLGGGGETQYF. The chain carries TRBV24-1 and TRBJ2-5; 7 bases match TRBD2. V shed 0 bases, J shed 5 bases, and the junction held 5 bases outside the gene matches. Germline-derived CDR1 and CDR2 are KGHDR and SFDVKD. The CDR3 spans 15 residues.

The chain combines TRBV7-8 with TRBJ2-7; tentatively, D is TRBD1 (5 bases). The germline CDR1 and CDR2 sequences are SGHVS and FQNEAQ. V was shortened by 6 bases and J by 4 bases, with 16 bases between the two germline ends. This CDR3 comprises 14 residues. CDR3 nucleotides: TGTGCCAGCAGTCCTACCAGGGCTATGTACGAGCAGTACGTC. This gives the protein CASSPTRAMYEQYV.

V usage is TRBV7-6 and J usage is TRBJ1-4, with 7 bases matching TRBD1. The J segment lost 9 bases and the V segment lost 3 bases, leaving 16 bases of the junction unmatched. This CDR3 is built from 17 residues. Germline assignment: CDR1 SGHVS and CDR2 FNYEAQ. CDR3 region: CASSFSPEGALGKKLFF. CDR3 nucleotide sequence: TGTGCCAGCAGCTTCTCACCAGAGGGGGCGTTAGGGAAAAAACTGTTTTTT.

V is TRBV7-3 and J is TRBJ2-3; D perhaps matches TRBD1 (5 bases). Germline-derived CDR1 and CDR2 are SGHTA and FQGTGA. With 5 bases removed from V and 5 bases from J, the gap between germline ends came to 17 bases. This CDR3 spans 15 amino acids. CDR3 amino acids: CASSVEQGFGDTQYF. For the CDR3, the DNA is TGTGCCAGCAGCGTAGAGCAGGGTTTTGGAGATACGCAGTATTTT.

The chain joins TRBV12-3 or TRBV12-4 to TRBJ2-7, with unresolved D. The CDR3 is 13 amino acids. Trimming left V 1 base short and J 5 bases short, with 9 bases between. CDR3 in amino acids: CASSLVLRDEQYF. In nucleotides, the CDR3 is TGTGCCAGCAGTTTAGTTCTAAGGGACGAGCAGTACTTC.

This clonotype appeared a few times. The DNA of the CDR3 is TGTGCCAGCAGCTTAGGTGGTAGCGGAAATGAGCAGTTCTTC. This codes for CASSLGGSGNEQFF. The rearrangement uses TRBV7-6 and TRBJ2-1, with a tentative D call TRBD2 (6 bases). The CDR3 totals 14 residues. V was shortened by 1 base and J by 7 bases, with 11 bases between the two germline ends. Germline V gene data show CDR1 as SGHVS and CDR2 as FNYEAQ.

The genes are TRBV19 and TRBJ2-7; 12 nucleotides align to TRBD2. Germline V lookup: CDR1 LNHDA, CDR2 SQIVND (reference sequence). The length of the CDR3 is 15 residues. V shed 3 bases, J shed 5 bases, and the junction held 5 bases outside the gene matches. The CDR3 DNA reads TGTGCCAGTAGTATGCTGACTAGCGGGGGAGACGAGCAGTACTTC. It encodes CASSMLTSGGDEQYF.

A few counts support this clonotype. The V gene is TRBV6-2 or TRBV6-3, the J gene TRBJ2-2; 10 positions agree with TRBD2. This CDR3 is built from 16 residues. CDR1 is MNHEY, CDR2 SVGEGT, per germline. J gave up 5 bases and V 6 bases, and 9 bases lay outside the gene matches. CDR3 DNA: TGTGCCAGCAGCGGAACTCTAGCGGGGGATACCGGGGAGCTGTTTTTT. This translates into CASSGTLAGDTGELFF.

This clonotype was counted between two and nine times. J is TRBJ2-7 and V is TRBV10-3; no definite D call. Between the trimmed V and J ends, which lost 4 bases and 1 base, there was a span of 11 bases. This CDR3 is built from 14 residues. Germline V lookup: CDR1 ENHRY, CDR2 SYGVKD. The CDR3 DNA is TGTGCCATCAGTGTGTTGCATCGATCCTACGAGCAGTACTTC. It translates to CAISVLHRSYEQYF.

This clonotype was recorded a few times. The chain links TRBV29-1 to TRBJ1-2; D ambiguous. V gave up 0 bases and J gave up 4 bases, with 6 bases separating them. The CDR3 has 12 amino acids. CDR1 and CDR2 (germline): SQVTM, ANQGSEA. CDR3 nucleotide sequence: TGCAGCGTTGAAGATCTGAGCTATGGCTACACCTTC. As protein: CSVEDLSYGYTF. The full variable domain, rest sourced from reference TRBV29-1 and TRBJ1-2, is SAVISQKPSRDICQRGTSLTIQCQVDSQVTMMFWYRQQPGQSLTLIATANQGSEATYESGFVIDKFPISRPNLTFSTLTVSNMSPEDSSIYLCSVEDLSYGYTFGSGTRLTVV.

About this clonotype itself: A read error may produce the germline difference seen at one junction end. V is TRBV7-9 and J is TRBJ2-3; D gene unclear. The CDR3 length is 15 residues. The germline V gene has CDR1 SEHNR and CDR2 FQNEAQ (reference sequence). In nucleotides, the CDR3 is TGTGCCAGCAGCCCGGCCTTAGAGAGCACAGATACGCTGTATTTT. Its protein is CASSPALESTDTLYF.